These 8 T cell receptor beta chains were sequenced from one sample in a study of blood T cell repertoires in COVID-19. Profiled with immunoSEQ multiplex PCR; TCRdb holds only in-frame clones, not every one. The sample holds more than 85,000 clones, roughly 84% seen once. The sequencing sample was made of peripheral blood. Receptors were obtained from an elderly woman with active or convalescent COVID-19.

This clone has a single count. This chain connects TRBV5-1 to TRBJ2-7, with 10 bases fitting TRBD2. Germline V gives CDR1 SGHRS, CDR2 YFSETQ. This CDR3 has 15 amino acids. V shed 0 bases, J shed 4 bases, and the junction held 4 bases outside the gene matches. CDR3: CASSLASGLAYEQYF. CDR3 DNA: TGCGCCAGCAGCTTGGCTTCGGGACTAGCGTACGAGCAGTACTTC.

This clone was seen a handful of times. The chain combines TRBV5-1 with TRBJ2-7, with 8 bases identical to TRBD1. Trimming took 3 bases from V and 6 from J; bases not matched to a gene: 14. This CDR3 spans 16 amino acids. In germline, CDR1 is SGHRS, CDR2 YFSETQ. The chain's CDR3 is CASSSLRGRLTSEQYF. CDR3 bases: TGCGCCAGCAGCTCACTCAGGGGGCGGCTGACGTCCGAGCAGTACTTC.

The V gene is TRBV5-8, the J gene TRBJ2-3; a possible D gene is TRBD1 (6 bases). Per germline, CDR1 SGHTS and CDR2 YDEGEE. This CDR3 region has 14 residues. V lost 4 bases and J 10 bases, leaving 19 bases between the germline ends. Written as DNA, the CDR3 is TGTGCCAGCAGCCGAGGGGACATTACCTTATCGCAGTATTTT. This encodes CASSRGDITLSQYF.

The chain is built from TRBV11-2 and TRBJ2-7, with 9 bases matching TRBD2. The V gene end was trimmed by 5 bases and the J gene end by 9 bases; junction bases not matched to a gene: 11. This CDR3 comprises 14 residues. Germline V CDR1 and CDR2: SGHAT, FQNNGV. This chain's CDR3 is CASSIPGLASAQYF. As DNA, the CDR3 is TGTGCCAGCAGCATCCCGGGACTAGCATCAGCGCAGTACTTC.

This clone showed up just a few times. The chain combines TRBV19 with TRBJ1-2; 8 positions match TRBD1. The CDR3 is made up of 15 amino acids. The germline V gene encodes CDR1 LNHDA and CDR2 SQIVND (reference sequence). Trimming cost V 5 bases and J 0 bases; bases outside gene matches: 5. CDR3 sequence (DNA): TGTGCCAGTAGTCGCAGGGGGCGGTCTAACTATGGCTACACCTTC. Translating gives CASSRRGRSNYGYTF.

The chain's CDR3 is CAWSVGLAGYNEQFF. The CDR3, as DNA: TGTGCCTGGAGTGTAGGGCTAGCGGGCTACAATGAGCAGTTCTTC. This chain joins TRBV30 and TRBJ2-1, with 8 bases lining up with TRBD2. The V segment lost 0 bases and the J segment 3 bases; nucleotides outside the gene matches: 4. The CDR3 consists of 15 residues. Germline V gene data show CDR1 as GTSNPN and CDR2 as SVGIG (reference sequence).

Only one count was recorded for this clone. This chain connects TRBV5-4 to TRBJ2-7; perhaps TRBD1 as D (5 bases). CDR1 is SGHNT and CDR2 is YYREEE in the germline V gene (reference sequence). CDR3 length: 14 amino acids. Trimming cost V 2 bases and J 0 bases, with 9 bases left between them. CDR3 residues: CASSFGQSSYEQYF. CDR3 DNA: TGTGCCAGCAGCTTCGGACAAAGCTCCTACGAGCAGTACTTC.

V is TRBV5-1 and J is TRBJ2-2, with D perhaps matching TRBD1 (5 bases). Per the germline V gene, CDR1 is SGHRS and CDR2 is YFSETQ. The V gene lost 1 base and the J gene lost 3 bases, with 10 bases spanning the gap. This CDR3 spans 15 amino acids. The chain's CDR3 is CASSLSQGYTGELFF. CDR3 DNA sequence: TGCGCCAGCAGCTTGAGCCAGGGATACACCGGGGAGCTGTTTTTT.